The T cell receptor (beta chain) described here comes from a study of blood T cell repertoires in COVID-19 (dated by TCRdb to 2020 to 2022). A note on the overall study: Samples covering the acute and convalescent phases of COVID-19 were provided by collaborators in the United States, Italy and Spain. The material from the prospective study consisted of cDNA or gDNA derived from T cells, B-cell-depleted T cells, or PBMCs. Subjects who had been exposed to COVID-19, were actively infected with it, or had recovered from it provided the deeply sampled blood TCRbeta repertoires that made up the dataset. The repertoires were released in a freely available public database intended as a resource for research on the immune response to SARS-CoV-2. The samples were drawn from the first 160 participants of the ongoing ImmuneRACE study and from 950 to 1,500 subjects provided by 6 global collaborators. A de-identified subject ID, COVID-19 status, age in years and sex were almost always included in the sample metadata. Where HLA class I and class II types were available, the types were taken from metadata supplied by the sample provider, not from assay-based typing. Paper-wide results and their limitations: The quantity of clinical and demographic metadata differed by source and by participant and was supplied without curation.

With regard to this clone: Its antigen has not been determined. No base quality information exists; no much larger clone differs at one position.

The CDR3 goes from the cysteine to the phenylalanine over 15 residues. Just the 45-base CDR3 DNA is kept, in frame starting at base 1. The CDR1 and CDR2 encoded by the germline V gene are SGHVS and FQNEAQ. Cut back by 2 bases and 7 bases, the V and J ends lie 16 bases apart. The immunoSEQ Assay, a bias-controlled multiplex PCR, was used to amplify TCRbeta CDR3 regions from genomic DNA. Concerning the study's data processing: Within the assay, amplification of reference gene primers was used to estimate how many nucleated cells each sample contained. Sequence reads were collapsed and filtered to measure the absolute abundance of every unique TCRbeta CDR3 rearrangement. Productive Simpson clonality was computed per sample as the square root of Simpson's diversity index over productive rearrangements. TCRdb re-hosts the immuneACCESS table, in-frame sequences only. Its copies lack some clones; in the studies checked, an unresolved V gene accounts for under half of them, and the cause for the rest is not known. For V, J and clone size, that table is used; D and trimming come from the DNA. Here the sample has about 180,000 clones; approximately 80% occur a single time. Jointly, the top ten make up 17% of the sample.

Participants in the prospective study were aged 18 to 89 years, lived in approximately 26 United States geographic areas, and enrolled through a virtual design. To assign participants to cohorts, the prospective study relied on clinical history that participants themselves reported in a screening survey and a study questionnaire. Recovered participants in ImmuneRACE Cohort 3 were defined as having two consecutive negative NP/OP PCR tests, clearance from a healthcare professional, or resolution of symptoms. In the prospective study, whole blood, serum and a nasopharyngeal or oropharyngeal swab were collected from each participant by mobile phlebotomists. Additional blood draws and questionnaires over an approximately two-month period could optionally be provided by prospective study participants. Blood samples from the prospective study were shipped frozen or at room temperature prior to DNA extraction.

Here the chain combines TRBV7-8 and TRBJ2-3; the D gene identity is not certain. Input material: PBMCs or T cells enriched from blood (not recorded which). The TCR originated in a woman aged 45-65 years who had recovered from COVID-19. The nucleotides are TGTGCCAGCAGCTTATTAAGTTTTGGCGGCAATACGCAGTATTTT. Its translation reads: CASSLLSFGGNTQYF.